This is a list of T cell receptor beta chains from one sample in a study of T cells after yellow fever vaccination. A single record per CDR3 protein comes from TCRdb applying MiXCR to the 5' RACE reads. The table lists under 700,000 distinct CDR3 sequences, less than 20% of them singletons. This sample comprised PBMCs, obtained 5 to 6 days after the first yellow fever vaccination. Receptors were obtained from a man between 18 and 35 years old who received the YFV17D yellow fever vaccine. Both conserved end residues are part of each CDR3. The order of the fields is clone size, V gene, J gene, D gene, CDR3 protein, CDR3 DNA. The D gene is left open where the match is weak. Expanded clones get a size class; other rows say once, few or many, or leave the size out.

>few|TRBV7-9|TRBJ2-7|-
CASSLDDNSYEQYF
TGTGCCAGCAGCTTAGATGACAACTCCTACGAGCAGTACTTC
>few|TRBV10-3|TRBJ2-7|TRBD2
CANGEGSYEQYF
TGTGCCAACGGGGAGGGGTCCTACGAGCAGTACTTC
>few|TRBV4-1|TRBJ2-2|-
CASRRGDGELFF
TGCGCCAGCAGGAGAGGGGACGGGGAGCTGTTTTTT
>few|TRBV16|TRBJ1-2|-
CASSQSRQADGYTF
TGTGCCAGCAGCCAATCAAGGCAGGCCGATGGCTACACCTTC
>-|TRBV20-1|TRBJ2-5|-
CSALTVPRETQYF
TGCAGTGCTTTGACAGTCCCAAGAGAGACCCAGTACTTC
>many|TRBV12-3/TRBV12-4|TRBJ2-1|-
CASSLGFGGADSLSYNEQFF
TGTGCCAGCAGTTTAGGGTTTGGGGGGGCCGACTCCCTCTCCTACAATGAGCAGTTCTTC
>-|TRBV5-8|TRBJ2-7|-
CASSLLGRGYEQYF
TGTGCCAGCAGCTTGCTCGGCAGGGGTTACGAGCAGTACTTC
>-|TRBV6-5|TRBJ2-5|TRBD1
CASNDRGPTQYF
TGTGCCAGCAACGACAGGGGCCCGACCCAGTACTTC
>many|TRBV6-5|TRBJ1-1|-
CASSLGIGTEAFF
TGTGCCAGCAGTTTAGGGATCGGCACTGAAGCTTTCTTT
>few|TRBV4-3|TRBJ1-4|TRBD1
CASSRTQGAYNEKLFF
TGCGCCAGCAGCCGCACTCAGGGGGCCTATAATGAAAAACTGTTTTTT
>-|TRBV6-2/TRBV6-3|TRBJ1-5|-
CGVQGGYSQPQHF
TGTGGAGTACAAGGGGGGTACAGTCAGCCCCAGCATTTT
>few|TRBV4-3|TRBJ1-5|-
CASSQGPGRLPNQPQHF
TGCGCCAGCAGCCAAGGGCCAGGGAGACTGCCCAATCAGCCCCAGCATTTT
>few|TRBV6-2/TRBV6-3|TRBJ2-2|-
CASTPPAGSTGELFF
TGTGCCAGCACTCCCCCAGCAGGTTCCACCGGGGAGCTGTTTTTT
>-|TRBV5-6|TRBJ2-1|TRBD2
CASSLVVAGGISHEQFF
TGTGCCAGCAGCTTGGTGGTAGCGGGGGGGATTTCCCATGAGCAGTTCTTC
>few|TRBV12-3/TRBV12-4|TRBJ1-2|-
CASSLSLDTSYGYTF
TGTGCCAGCAGTTTATCCCTAGACACCTCCTATGGCTACACCTTC
>-|TRBV29-1|TRBJ2-5|TRBD1
CSVEDLVQGQGGETQYF
TGCAGCGTTGAAGATCTGGTGCAGGGACAGGGGGGAGAGACCCAGTACTTC
>-|TRBV5-1|TRBJ2-1|TRBD1
CASSLVAQYFGTGDNEQFF
TGCGCCAGCAGCTTGGTTGCCCAATACTTCGGGACAGGTGACAATGAGCAGTTCTTC
>few|TRBV4-1|TRBJ2-1|TRBD1
CASSQDPTGNEQFF
TGCGCCAGCAGCCAAGATCCGACAGGGAATGAGCAGTTCTTC
>-|TRBV27|TRBJ2-5|-
CASSSVPREEETQYF
TGTGCCAGCAGTTCCGTTCCCAGGGAGGAAGAGACCCAGTACTTC
>-|TRBV6-2/TRBV6-3|TRBJ1-5|-
CASTSGRGNQPQHF
TGTGCCAGCACGTCGGGGCGGGGCAATCAGCCCCAGCATTTT
>few|TRBV6-2/TRBV6-3|TRBJ2-1|TRBD2
CASRVLAGGLNEQFF
TGTGCCAGCAGAGTCCTAGCGGGGGGGCTCAATGAGCAGTTCTTC
>many|TRBV5-5|TRBJ2-3|-
CASSLAVATDTQYF
TGTGCCAGCAGCTTGGCCGTCGCCACAGATACGCAGTATTTT
>few|TRBV25-1|TRBJ2-4|-
CASSESTLANIQYF
TGTGCCAGCAGTGAATCCACCCTTGCCAACATTCAGTACTTC
>few|TRBV10-3|TRBJ1-1|-
CAISDVDSLTEAFF
TGTGCCATCAGTGATGTTGACAGTCTCACTGAAGCTTTCTTT
>-|TRBV7-2|TRBJ1-1|-
CASAGHPYEAFF
TGTGCCAGCGCAGGTCACCCTTATGAAGCTTTCTTT
>-|TRBV5-1|TRBJ2-2|-
CAVNRDTGELFF
TGCGCCGTTAACAGGGACACCGGGGAGCTGTTTTTT
>-|TRBV5-1|TRBJ1-4|TRBD1
CASSRLRGRDEKLFF
TGCGCCAGCAGCAGATTAAGGGGGCGCGATGAAAAACTGTTTTTT
>-|TRBV4-3|TRBJ1-2|-
CASSQVLKDGYTF
TGCGCCAGCAGCCAAGTATTAAAGGATGGCTACACCTTC
>few|TRBV9|TRBJ1-6|TRBD1
CASSERDRTNSPLHF
TGTGCCAGCAGCGAGCGGGACAGGACAAATTCACCCCTCCACTTT
>-|TRBV6-5|TRBJ1-2|-
CASKLEGRMRGYTF
TGTGCCAGCAAACTCGAGGGGAGGATGCGGGGCTACACCTTC
>-|TRBV30|TRBJ1-3|-
CARGGAGNTIYF
TGTGCCCGAGGGGGGGCTGGAAACACCATATATTTT
>few|TRBV7-8|TRBJ2-3|-
CASSFQTYSTQYF
TGTGCCAGCAGCTTCCAGACTTATTCTACGCAGTATTTT
>few|TRBV10-3|TRBJ2-1|-
CAARAQGYNEQFF
TGTGCCGCACGAGCCCAGGGTTACAATGAGCAGTTCTTC
>-|TRBV3-1|TRBJ2-3|TRBD2
CASSQDPSGDFGTQYF
TGTGCCAGCAGCCAAGACCCTAGCGGGGACTTCGGTACGCAGTATTTT
>few|TRBV6-1|TRBJ1-2|-
CASSERMGSHYGYTF
TGTGCCAGCAGTGAACGGATGGGGTCTCACTATGGCTACACCTTC
>once|TRBV2|TRBJ1-1|-
CASKINTEAFF
TGTGCCAGCAAGATCAACACTGAAGCTTTCTTT
>-|TRBV18|TRBJ2-4|-
CASSGRVDKNIQYF
TGTGCCAGCTCAGGCAGGGTGGACAAAAACATTCAGTACTTC
>-|TRBV7-2|TRBJ1-5|TRBD1
CASSSWTGVPQHF
TGTGCCAGCAGCTCATGGACAGGCGTGCCCCAGCATTTT
>few|TRBV4-1|TRBJ1-5|-
CASSLDRSETLPQHF
TGCGCCAGCAGCCTTGACAGGTCCGAAACGTTGCCCCAGCATTTT
>-|TRBV25-1|TRBJ2-1|TRBD1
CAEKPRDSHNEQFF
TGTGCCGAAAAGCCCCGGGACAGCCACAATGAGCAGTTCTTC
>-|TRBV4-1|TRBJ2-3|TRBD2
CASSQEGTSGRPRDTQYF
TGCGCCAGCAGCCAAGAAGGGACTAGCGGGAGGCCTAGAGATACGCAGTATTTT
>few|TRBV9|TRBJ2-7|TRBD1
CASRRGTGALGEQYF
TGTGCCAGCCGGCGGGGGACAGGGGCTTTGGGCGAGCAGTACTTC
>-|TRBV4-1|TRBJ1-2|TRBD1
CASSPLDREDYGYTF
TGCGCCAGCAGCCCACTGGACAGGGAAGACTATGGCTACACCTTC
>-|TRBV6-2/TRBV6-3|TRBJ2-5|-
CASSYELHPEETQYF
TGTGCCAGCAGTTACGAGCTTCACCCGGAAGAGACCCAGTACTTC
>few|TRBV5-1|TRBJ2-7|TRBD2
CASSSGGAISEQYF
TGCGCCAGCAGTAGCGGGGGGGCAATATCCGAGCAGTACTTC
>few|TRBV4-1|TRBJ1-2|-
CASSQGPDSYGYTF
TGCGCCAGCAGCCAAGGCCCCGACAGCTATGGCTACACCTTC
>few|TRBV2|TRBJ1-2|-
CASSAQYYGYTF
TGTGCCAGCAGTGCACAGTACTATGGCTACACCTTC
>few|TRBV6-2/TRBV6-3|TRBJ2-2|TRBD1
CASRQGAGELFF
TGTGCCAGTAGACAGGGGGCCGGGGAGCTGTTTTTT
>-|TRBV6-1|TRBJ1-2|TRBD1
CASSRDRDTYGYTF
TGTGCCAGCAGTAGGGACAGGGATACCTATGGCTACACCTTC
>many|TRBV12-3/TRBV12-4|TRBJ2-1|TRBD1
CASSPFGTGSEQFF
TGTGCCAGCAGTCCCTTCGGGACAGGGAGTGAGCAGTTCTTC
>many|TRBV7-9|TRBJ2-7|TRBD1
CASSFGTGTYEQYF
TGTGCCAGCAGCTTTGGGACAGGGACCTACGAGCAGTACTTC
>few|TRBV12-3/TRBV12-4|TRBJ2-7|TRBD1
CASSFDLGTGWVGEQYF
TGTGCCAGCAGTTTTGACCTCGGGACAGGGTGGGTTGGCGAGCAGTACTTC
>few|TRBV28|TRBJ2-6|-
CASSPRGTTANVLTF
TGTGCCAGCAGTCCACGGGGGACAACGGCCAACGTCCTGACTTTC
>few|TRBV5-1|TRBJ2-3|-
CASSLPGGPTNTQYF
TGCGCCAGCAGCCTCCCTGGGGGGCCAACAAATACGCAGTATTTT
>few|TRBV6-2/TRBV6-3|TRBJ1-1|-
CASRDVRGKTEAFF
TGTGCCAGCAGGGACGTCCGGGGAAAGACTGAAGCTTTCTTT